The 15 T cell receptor beta chains below all came from one sample that was sequenced in a study of T cell responses to AZD1222 COVID-19 vaccine. Libraries were prepared by immunoSEQ multiplex PCR; TCRdb keeps only in-frame clonotypes and omits some of them. This sample yields some 120,000 clones, of which around 85% are seen a single time; 3.5% to 5% belongs to the top ten. The sequenced sample was peripheral blood, obtained on day 0 of MenACWY control vaccination. These receptors were collected from an adult in good health.

J is TRBJ1-1 and V is TRBV7-2; TRBD1 agrees at 11 bases. J lost 8 bases, V lost 4 bases, and 9 bases had no gene match. This CDR3 has 15 amino acids. Germline V gene lookup returns CDR1 SGHTA and CDR2 FQGNSA. CDR3 region: CASSSTGTGGGEAFF. In nucleotides, the CDR3 is TGTGCCAGCAGCTCTACCGGGACAGGGGGTGGAGAAGCTTTCTTT.

J is TRBJ1-2 and V is TRBV6-5; 7 bases line up with TRBD1. CDR3 size: 14 residues. Germline lookup yields CDR1 MNHEY and CDR2 SVGAGI. J was trimmed by 8 bases and V by 6 bases; bases with no gene match: 12. CDR3 sequence: CASSPAQGDGGYTF. Here the CDR3 DNA reads TGTGCCAGCAGCCCCGCTCAGGGGGACGGCGGCTACACCTTC.

V gene TRBV7-3 combines with J gene TRBJ1-4; no clear D gene. This CDR3 region has 15 residues. V lost 11 bases to trimming and J lost 7 bases, with 23 bases between them. Germline V gives CDR1 SGHTA, CDR2 FQGTGA. As DNA, the CDR3 is TGTGCCGGAGCATTTGTGGGGAAGGCAGCTGAAAAACTGTTTTTT. The encoded protein is CAGAFVGKAAEKLFF.

The CDR3 DNA reads TGTGCCAGCAGTTACTCAGGCAGATCCACCTACGAGCAGTACTTC. This sequence encodes CASSYSGRSTYEQYF. V gene TRBV6-5 combines with J gene TRBJ2-7, with D uncertain. V lost 0 bases, J lost 2 bases, and 11 bases lay in between. The germline CDR1 and CDR2 sequences are MNHEY and SVGAGI. This CDR3 spans 15 amino acids.

The J gene is TRBJ2-5, the V gene TRBV7-9; D possibly corresponds to TRBD2 (5 bases). The CDR3 extends over 12 amino acids. With 2 bases removed from V and 10 bases from J, the gap between germline ends came to 11 bases. In germline, CDR1 is SEHNR, CDR2 FQNEAQ (reference sequence). This CDR3 is CASSLSGEGQYF. The DNA for the CDR3 is TGTGCCAGCAGCTTATCCGGTGAGGGCCAGTACTTC.

The rearrangement joins TRBV4-3 to TRBJ1-2; a possible D gene is TRBD1 (5 bases). With 0 bases removed from V and 4 bases from J, the gap between germline ends came to 18 bases. This CDR3 has 17 amino acids. From germline, CDR1 is LGHNA and CDR2 YSLEER. CDR3 protein: CASSQDRGTTEIYGYTF. The CDR3 DNA is TGCGCCAGCAGCCAAGATCGCGGGACGACTGAAATCTATGGCTACACCTTC.

V is TRBV7-2 and J is TRBJ2-7; either TRBD1 or TRBD2 may fit D (5 bases each). The CDR3 totals 14 residues. CDR1 is SGHTA and CDR2 is FQGNSA in the germline V gene. The V end lost 2 bases, the J end lost 2 bases, and 10 bases lay between the germline ends. CDR3 protein: CASSLTQGPYEQYF. The CDR3 nucleotides read TGTGCCAGCAGCTTAACGCAGGGACCCTACGAGCAGTACTTC.

The V gene is TRBV4-3, the J gene TRBJ2-5; 8 positions agree with TRBD2. The germline V gene has CDR1 LGHNA and CDR2 YSLEER. CDR3 length: 16 residues. V lost 0 bases, J lost 5 bases, and 8 bases stayed unmatched. CDR3 nucleotides: TGCGCCAGCAGCCAAGATCTAGAGCGGGGGTGGGAGACCCAGTACTTC. Its translation is CASSQDLERGWETQYF.

This clone is a singleton in its sample. The chain links TRBV5-1 to TRBJ2-1; D might be TRBD2 (5 bases). Germline assignment: CDR1 SGHRS and CDR2 YFSETQ. The V end lost 0 bases, the J end lost 4 bases, and 17 bases lay between the germline ends. CDR3 length: 17 amino acids. In DNA form, the CDR3 reads TGCGCCAGCAGCTTGGCTCCGGTGCAGGACTCATACAATGAGCAGTTCTTC. Its translation: CASSLAPVQDSYNEQFF.

This chain uses TRBV24-1 with TRBJ2-2; D may be TRBD1 (6 bases). Germline-derived CDR1 and CDR2 are KGHDR and SFDVKD. The CDR3 loop spans 14 amino acids. Trimming took off 0 bases at V and 8 bases at J, with 9 bases between the two ends. The CDR3, as DNA: TGTGCCACCAGTGATTTGTTGGGGGCGGGGGAGCTGTTTTTT. Translation: CATSDLLGAGELFF.

The chain links TRBV28 to TRBJ1-2, with D hard to call. Germline CDR1 is MDHEN and CDR2 is SYDVKM. V dropped 3 bases and J dropped 4 bases, with 15 bases sitting between them. CDR3 length: 15 residues. The CDR3 loop reads CASSLELPAGYGYTF. The CDR3 nucleotides are TGTGCCAGCAGTTTGGAGCTGCCGGCGGGCTATGGCTACACCTTC.

This chain uses TRBV6-2 or TRBV6-3 with TRBJ2-7; TRBD1 matches at 9 bases. Germline V lookup: CDR1 MNHEY, CDR2 SVGEGT. The CDR3 is made up of 16 amino acids. J gave up 5 bases and V 2 bases, and 10 bases lay outside the gene matches. CDR3 DNA sequence: TGTGCCAGCAGTTACGGGACAGGGCATCTCCTTGACGAGCAGTACTTC. Translated, it gives CASSYGTGHLLDEQYF.

This clone has a single count. This chain links TRBV5-1 with TRBJ2-5; a possible D gene is TRBD2 (6 bases). Per germline, CDR1 SGHRS and CDR2 YFSETQ. The CDR3 loop spans 14 amino acids. V lost 4 bases and J 7 bases, leaving 17 bases between the germline ends. CDR3 in DNA: TGCGCCAGCAGCACTGGCTCCGCGGAGGGGACCCAGTACTTC. Amino acids: CASSTGSAEGTQYF. The variable domain in full, completed from reference TRBV5-1 and TRBJ2-5, reads KAGVTQTPRYLIKTRGQQVTLSCSPISGHRSVSWYQQTPGQGLQFLFEYFSETQRNKGNFPGRFSGRQFSNSRSEMNVSTLELGDSALYLCASSTGSAEGTQYFGPGTRLLVL.

This chain joins TRBV27 and TRBJ2-3; 9 nucleotides align to TRBD1. This CDR3 is built from 15 residues. J was trimmed by 4 bases and V by 2 bases; bases with no gene match: 4. CDR1 is MNHEY, CDR2 SMNVEV, per germline (reference sequence). The DNA for the CDR3 is TGTGCCAGCAGTTTAAGGACAGGGGTCCCAGATACGCAGTATTTT. Translating it yields CASSLRTGVPDTQYF.

The DNA of the CDR3 is TGTGCCAGCAGTGACAGGGGAAGAACTGAAGCTTTCTTT. It yields the protein CASSDRGRTEAFF. This chain connects TRBV6-1 to TRBJ1-1; D might be TRBD1 (6 bases). The CDR3 is 13 amino acids. V lost 3 bases, J lost 5 bases, and 10 bases lay in between. Germline CDR1 reads MNHNS; CDR2 reads SASEGT.